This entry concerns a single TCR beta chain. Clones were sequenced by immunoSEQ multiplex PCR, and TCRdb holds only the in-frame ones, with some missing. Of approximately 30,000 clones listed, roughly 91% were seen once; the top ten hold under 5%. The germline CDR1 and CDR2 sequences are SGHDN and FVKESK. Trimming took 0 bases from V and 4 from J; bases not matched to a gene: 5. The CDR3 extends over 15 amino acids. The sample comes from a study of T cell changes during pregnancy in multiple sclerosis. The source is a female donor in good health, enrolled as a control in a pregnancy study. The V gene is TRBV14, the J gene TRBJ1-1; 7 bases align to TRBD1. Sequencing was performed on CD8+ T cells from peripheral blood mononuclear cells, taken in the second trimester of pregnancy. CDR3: CASSQDGSGGTEAFF. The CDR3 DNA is TGTGCCAGCAGCCAAGACGGTTCAGGGGGCACTGAAGCTTTCTTT.